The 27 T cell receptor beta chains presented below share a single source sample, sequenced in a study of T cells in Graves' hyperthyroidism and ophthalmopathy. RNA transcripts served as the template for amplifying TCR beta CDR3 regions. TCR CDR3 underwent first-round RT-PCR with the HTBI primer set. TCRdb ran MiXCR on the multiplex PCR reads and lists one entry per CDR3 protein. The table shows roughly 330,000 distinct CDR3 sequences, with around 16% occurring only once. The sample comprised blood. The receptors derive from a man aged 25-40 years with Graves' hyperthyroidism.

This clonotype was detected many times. The CDR3 spells CASQTTAGFTEAFF. The CDR3 nucleotides read TGTGCCAGCCAAACAACGGCGGGGTTCACTGAAGCTTTCTTT. The chain couples TRBV5-8 to TRBJ1-1, with D unclear. The CDR3 is made up of 14 amino acids. Deletions cut 7 bases from V and 4 bases from J, with 17 bases between. Germline CDR1 SGHTS, CDR2 YDEGEE.

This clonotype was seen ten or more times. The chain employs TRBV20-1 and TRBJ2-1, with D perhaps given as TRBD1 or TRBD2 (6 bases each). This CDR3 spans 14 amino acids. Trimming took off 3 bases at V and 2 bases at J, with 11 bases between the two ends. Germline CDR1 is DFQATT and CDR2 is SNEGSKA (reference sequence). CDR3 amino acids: CSARVGGAYNEQFF. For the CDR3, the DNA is TGCAGTGCTAGGGTGGGGGGCGCCTACAATGAGCAGTTCTTC.

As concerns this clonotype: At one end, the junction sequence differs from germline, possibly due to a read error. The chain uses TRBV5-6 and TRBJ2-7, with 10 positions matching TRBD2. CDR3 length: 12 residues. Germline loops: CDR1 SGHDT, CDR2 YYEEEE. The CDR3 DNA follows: TGTGCCAGCAGCTCTCCGCTAGCGGGAGTGGACTTC. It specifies CASSSPLAGVDF.

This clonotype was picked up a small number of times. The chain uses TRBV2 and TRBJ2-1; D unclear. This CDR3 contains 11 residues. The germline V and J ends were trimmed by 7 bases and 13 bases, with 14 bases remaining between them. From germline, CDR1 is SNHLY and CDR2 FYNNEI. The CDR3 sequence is CASTYGRPQFF. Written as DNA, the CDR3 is TGTGCCAGCACGTACGGGCGACCTCAGTTCTTC.

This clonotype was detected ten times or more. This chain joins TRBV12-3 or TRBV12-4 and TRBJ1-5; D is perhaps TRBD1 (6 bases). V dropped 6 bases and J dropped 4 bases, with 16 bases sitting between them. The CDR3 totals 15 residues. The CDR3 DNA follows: TGTGCCAGCAGAGCAGGGGTAGTGGGAAATCAGCCCCAGCATTTT. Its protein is CASRAGVVGNQPQHF.

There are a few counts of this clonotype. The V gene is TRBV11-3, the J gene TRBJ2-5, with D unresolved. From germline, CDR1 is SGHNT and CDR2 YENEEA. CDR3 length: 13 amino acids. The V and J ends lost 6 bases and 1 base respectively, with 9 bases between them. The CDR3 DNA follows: TGTGCCAGCAGTTGGTTAAGCCAAGAGACCCAGTACTTC. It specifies CASSWLSQETQYF.

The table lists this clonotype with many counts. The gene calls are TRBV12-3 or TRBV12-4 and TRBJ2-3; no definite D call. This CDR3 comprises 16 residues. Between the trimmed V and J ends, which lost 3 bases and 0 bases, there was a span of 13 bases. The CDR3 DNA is TGTGCCAGCAGTTTTCGAGACTTCTCTAGCACAGATACGCAGTATTTT. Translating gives CASSFRDFSSTDTQYF.

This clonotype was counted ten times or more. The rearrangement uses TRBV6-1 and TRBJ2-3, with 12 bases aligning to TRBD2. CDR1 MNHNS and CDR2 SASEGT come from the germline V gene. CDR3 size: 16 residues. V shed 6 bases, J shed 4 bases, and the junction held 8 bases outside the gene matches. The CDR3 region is CASSPRLAGAPDTQYF. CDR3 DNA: TGTGCCAGCAGCCCCCGACTAGCGGGAGCTCCAGATACGCAGTATTTT.

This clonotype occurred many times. The CDR3 is CSASPPGVARSSYEQYF. The CDR3 DNA sequence: TGCAGTGCTAGCCCCCCGGGGGTAGCGAGGAGCTCCTACGAGCAGTACTTC. This chain links TRBV20-1 with TRBJ2-7; the D gene is possibly TRBD2 (6 bases). CDR1 and CDR2 from the germline V gene are DFQATT and SNEGSKA (reference sequence). V gave up 3 bases and J gave up 0 bases, with 21 bases separating them. The CDR3 length is 17 residues.

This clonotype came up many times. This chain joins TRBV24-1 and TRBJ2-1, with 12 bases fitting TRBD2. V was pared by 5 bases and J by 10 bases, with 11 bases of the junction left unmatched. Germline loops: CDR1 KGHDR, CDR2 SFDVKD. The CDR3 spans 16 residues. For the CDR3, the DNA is TGTGCCACCAGTGGGTACCTGACTAGCGGGAGCGAAGAGCAGTTCTTC. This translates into CATSGYLTSGSEEQFF.

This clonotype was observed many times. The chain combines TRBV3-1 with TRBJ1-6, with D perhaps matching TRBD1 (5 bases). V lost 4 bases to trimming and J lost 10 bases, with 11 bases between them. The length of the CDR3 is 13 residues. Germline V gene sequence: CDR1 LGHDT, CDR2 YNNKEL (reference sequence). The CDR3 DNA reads TGTGCCAGCAGCCGCGCCGGGGGATCACCCCTCCACTTT. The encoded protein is CASSRAGGSPLHF.

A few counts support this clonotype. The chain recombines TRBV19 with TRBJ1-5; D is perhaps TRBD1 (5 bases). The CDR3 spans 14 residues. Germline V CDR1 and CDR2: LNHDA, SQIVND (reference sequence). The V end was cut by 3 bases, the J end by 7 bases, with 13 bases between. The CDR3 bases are TGTGCCAGTAGTATCGAACAATGGGGCCAGCCCCAGCATTTT. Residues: CASSIEQWGQPQHF.

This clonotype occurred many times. CDR3 loop: CASSSDSLANYGYTF. DNA for the CDR3: TGTGCCAGCAGTTCTGACAGTCTTGCTAACTATGGCTACACCTTC. The genes are TRBV2 and TRBJ1-2; D possibly corresponds to TRBD1 (5 bases). This CDR3 region has 15 residues. Per germline, CDR1 SNHLY and CDR2 FYNNEI. V lost 5 bases and J lost 0, with 13 bases in between.

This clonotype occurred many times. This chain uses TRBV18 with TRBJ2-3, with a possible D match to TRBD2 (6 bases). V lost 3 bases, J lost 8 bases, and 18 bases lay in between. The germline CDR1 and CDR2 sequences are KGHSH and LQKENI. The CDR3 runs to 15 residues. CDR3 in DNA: TGTGCCAGCTCACCGAGCCGGGAGCAAGCGGGTACGCAGTATTTT. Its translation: CASSPSREQAGTQYF. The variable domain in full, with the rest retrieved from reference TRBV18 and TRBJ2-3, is NAGVMQNPRHLVRRRGQEARLRCSPMKGHSHVYWYRQLPEEGLKFMVYLQKENIIDESGMPKERFSAEFPKEGPSILRIQQVVRGDSAAYFCASSPSREQAGTQYFGPGTRLTVL.

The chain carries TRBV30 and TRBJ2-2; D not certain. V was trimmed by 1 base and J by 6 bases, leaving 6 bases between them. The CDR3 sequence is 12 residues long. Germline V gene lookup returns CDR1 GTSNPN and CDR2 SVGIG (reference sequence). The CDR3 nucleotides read TGTGCCTGGAGTGCTTTGGCCGGGGAGCTGTTTTTT. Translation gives CAWSALAGELFF.

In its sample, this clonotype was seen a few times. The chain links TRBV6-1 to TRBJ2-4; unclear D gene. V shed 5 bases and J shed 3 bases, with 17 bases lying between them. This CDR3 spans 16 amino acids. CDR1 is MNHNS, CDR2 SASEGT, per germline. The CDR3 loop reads CASSSPSETLKNIQYF. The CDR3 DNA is TGTGCCAGCAGTTCCCCGTCCGAGACACTCAAAAACATTCAGTACTTC.

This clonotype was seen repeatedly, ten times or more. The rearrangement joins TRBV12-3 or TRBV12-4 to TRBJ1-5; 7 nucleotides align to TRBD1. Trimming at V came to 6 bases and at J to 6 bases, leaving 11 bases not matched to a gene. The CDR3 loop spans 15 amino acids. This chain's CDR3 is CASRSHRGIGQPQHF. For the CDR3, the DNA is TGTGCCAGCAGGTCTCACAGGGGCATCGGTCAGCCCCAGCATTTT.

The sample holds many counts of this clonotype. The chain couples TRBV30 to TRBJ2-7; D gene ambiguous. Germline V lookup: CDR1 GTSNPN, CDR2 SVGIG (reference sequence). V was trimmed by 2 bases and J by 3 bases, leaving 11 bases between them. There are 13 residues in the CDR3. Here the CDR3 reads CAWSRALGYEQYF. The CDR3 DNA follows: TGTGCCTGGAGTAGGGCCCTCGGCTACGAGCAGTACTTC. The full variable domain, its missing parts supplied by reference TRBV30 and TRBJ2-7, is SQTIHQWPATLVQPVGSPLSLECTVEGTSNPNLYWYRQAAGRGLQLLFYSVGIGQISSEVPQNLSASRPQDRQFILSSKKLLLSDSGFYLCAWSRALGYEQYFGPGTRLTVT.

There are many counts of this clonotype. DNA for the CDR3: TGTGCCAGCAGCCAACTAGCGGAGAGGGGAAACATTCAGTACTTC. As protein: CASSQLAERGNIQYF. The V and J genes are TRBV7-9 and TRBJ2-4, with TRBD2 matching over 8 bases. The CDR3 sequence is 15 residues long. CDR1 SEHNR and CDR2 FQNEAQ come from the germline V gene (reference sequence). The J segment lost 6 bases and the V segment lost 5 bases, leaving 9 bases of the junction unmatched. The complete variable domain, with remaining parts taken from reference TRBV7-9 and TRBJ2-4, reads DTGVSQNPRHKITKRGQNVTFRCDPISEHNRLYWYRQTLGQGPEFLTYFQNEAQLEKSRLLSDRFSAERPKGSFSTLEIQRTEQGDSAMYLCASSQLAERGNIQYFGAGTRLSVL.

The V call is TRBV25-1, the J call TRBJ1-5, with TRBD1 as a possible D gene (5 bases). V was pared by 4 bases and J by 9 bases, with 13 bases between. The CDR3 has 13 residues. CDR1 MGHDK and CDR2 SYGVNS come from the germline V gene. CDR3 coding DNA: TGTGCCAGCAGTGGGGGGGGACGCGCGCCCCAGCATTTT. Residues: CASSGGGRAPQHF.

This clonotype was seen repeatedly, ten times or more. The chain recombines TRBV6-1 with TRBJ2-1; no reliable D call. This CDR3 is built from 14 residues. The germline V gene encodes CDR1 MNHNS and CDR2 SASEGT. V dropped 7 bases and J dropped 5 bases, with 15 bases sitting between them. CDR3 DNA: TGTGCCAGCATACGTTGGCTATCTAACAATGAGCAGTTCTTC. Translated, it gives CASIRWLSNNEQFF.

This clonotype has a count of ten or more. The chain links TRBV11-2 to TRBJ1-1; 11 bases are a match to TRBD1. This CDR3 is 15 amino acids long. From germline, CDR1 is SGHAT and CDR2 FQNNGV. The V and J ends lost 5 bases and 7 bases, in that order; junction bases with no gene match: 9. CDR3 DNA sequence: TGTGCCAGCAGCATGCCGGGACAGGGGGAGAATGAAGCTTTCTTT. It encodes CASSMPGQGENEAFF.

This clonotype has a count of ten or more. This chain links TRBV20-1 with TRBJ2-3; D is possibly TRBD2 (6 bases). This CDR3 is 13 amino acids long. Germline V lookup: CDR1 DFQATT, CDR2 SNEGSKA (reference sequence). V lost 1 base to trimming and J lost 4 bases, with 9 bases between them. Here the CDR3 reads CSARGGGADTQYF. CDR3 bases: TGCAGTGCTAGAGGCGGAGGGGCAGATACGCAGTATTTT.

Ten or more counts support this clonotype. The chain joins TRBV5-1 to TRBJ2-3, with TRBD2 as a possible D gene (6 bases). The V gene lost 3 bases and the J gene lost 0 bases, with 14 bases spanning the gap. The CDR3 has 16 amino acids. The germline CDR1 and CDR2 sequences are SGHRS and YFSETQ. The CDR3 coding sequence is TGCGCCAGCAGCTGGGGGGACTTAGCCAGCACAGATACGCAGTATTTT. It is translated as CASSWGDLASTDTQYF.

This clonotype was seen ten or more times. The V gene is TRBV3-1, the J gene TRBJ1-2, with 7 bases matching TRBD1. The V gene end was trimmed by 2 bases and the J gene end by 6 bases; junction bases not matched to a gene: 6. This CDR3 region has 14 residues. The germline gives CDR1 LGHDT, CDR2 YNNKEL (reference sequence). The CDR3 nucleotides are TGTGCCAGCAGCCAAACCTTAGACAGGGATGGCTACACCTTC. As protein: CASSQTLDRDGYTF.

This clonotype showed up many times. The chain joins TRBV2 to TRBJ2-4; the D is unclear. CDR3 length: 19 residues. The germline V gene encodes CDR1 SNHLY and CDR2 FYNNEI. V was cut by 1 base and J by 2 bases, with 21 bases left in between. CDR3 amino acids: CASSEGLGNPILTKNIQYF. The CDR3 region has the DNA TGTGCCAGCAGTGAAGGTCTAGGGAACCCAATTCTAACCAAAAACATTCAGTACTTC. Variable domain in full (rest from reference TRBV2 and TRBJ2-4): EPEVTQTPSHQVTQMGQEVILRCVPISNHLYFYWYRQILGQKVEFLVSFYNNEISEKSEIFDDQFSVERPDGSNFTLKIRSTKLEDSAMYFCASSEGLGNPILTKNIQYFGAGTRLSVL.

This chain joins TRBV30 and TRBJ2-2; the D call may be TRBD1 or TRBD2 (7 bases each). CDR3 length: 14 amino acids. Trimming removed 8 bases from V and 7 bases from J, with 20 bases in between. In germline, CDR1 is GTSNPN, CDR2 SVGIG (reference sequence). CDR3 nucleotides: TGTGCCGAGAGGGGGCAGGGGGGGATCGGGGAGCTGTTTTTT. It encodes CAERGQGGIGELFF.